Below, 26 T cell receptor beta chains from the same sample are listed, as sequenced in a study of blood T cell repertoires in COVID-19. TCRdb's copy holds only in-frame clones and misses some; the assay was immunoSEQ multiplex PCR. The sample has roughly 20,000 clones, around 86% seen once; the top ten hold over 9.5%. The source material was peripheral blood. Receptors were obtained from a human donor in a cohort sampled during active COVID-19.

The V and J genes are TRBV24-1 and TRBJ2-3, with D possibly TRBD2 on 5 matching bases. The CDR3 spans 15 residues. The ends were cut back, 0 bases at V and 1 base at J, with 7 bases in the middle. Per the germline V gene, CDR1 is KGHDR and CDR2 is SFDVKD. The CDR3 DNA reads TGTGCCACCAGTGATTTGGCAGCGGGCACAGATACGCAGTATTTT. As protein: CATSDLAAGTDTQYF.

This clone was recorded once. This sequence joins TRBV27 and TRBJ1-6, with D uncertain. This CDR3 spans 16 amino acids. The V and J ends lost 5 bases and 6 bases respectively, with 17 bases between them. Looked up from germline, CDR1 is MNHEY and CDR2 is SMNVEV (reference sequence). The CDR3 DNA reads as TGTGCCAGCAGTAAATACTGGGAGTCCCGTAATTCACCCCTCCACTTT. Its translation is CASSKYWESRNSPLHF.

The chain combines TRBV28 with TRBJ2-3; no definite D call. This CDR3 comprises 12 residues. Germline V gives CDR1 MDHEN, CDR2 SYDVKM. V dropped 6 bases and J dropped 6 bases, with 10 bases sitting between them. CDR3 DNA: TGTGCCAGCAGCCTCGGTTGGGATACGCAGTATTTT. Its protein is CASSLGWDTQYF.

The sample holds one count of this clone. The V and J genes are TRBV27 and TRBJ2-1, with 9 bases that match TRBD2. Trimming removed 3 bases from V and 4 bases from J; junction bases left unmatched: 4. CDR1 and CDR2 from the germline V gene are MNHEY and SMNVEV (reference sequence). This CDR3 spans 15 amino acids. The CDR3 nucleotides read TGTGCCAGCAGTTTGTCGACTAGCGGATACAATGAGCAGTTCTTC. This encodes CASSLSTSGYNEQFF.

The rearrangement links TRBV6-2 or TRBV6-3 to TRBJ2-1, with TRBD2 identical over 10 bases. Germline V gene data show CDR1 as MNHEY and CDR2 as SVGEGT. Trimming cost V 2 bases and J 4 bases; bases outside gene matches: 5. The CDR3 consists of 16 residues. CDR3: CASSYPASGSYNEQFF. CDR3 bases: TGTGCCAGCAGTTACCCTGCTAGCGGGAGTTACAATGAGCAGTTCTTC.

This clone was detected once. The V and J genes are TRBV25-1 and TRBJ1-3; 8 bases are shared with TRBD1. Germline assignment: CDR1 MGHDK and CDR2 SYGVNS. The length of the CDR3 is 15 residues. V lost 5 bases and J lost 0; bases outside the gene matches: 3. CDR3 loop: CASSLGTGSGNTIYF. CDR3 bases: TGTGCCAGCAGTCTCGGGACAGGCTCTGGAAACACCATATATTTT.

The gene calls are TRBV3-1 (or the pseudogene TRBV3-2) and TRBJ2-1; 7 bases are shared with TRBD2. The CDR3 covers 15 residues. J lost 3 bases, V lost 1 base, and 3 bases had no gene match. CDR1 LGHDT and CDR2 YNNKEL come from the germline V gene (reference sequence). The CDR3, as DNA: TGTGCCAGCAGCCAAGCCAGCGGGGTCTACAATGAGCAGTTCTTC. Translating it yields CASSQASGVYNEQFF.

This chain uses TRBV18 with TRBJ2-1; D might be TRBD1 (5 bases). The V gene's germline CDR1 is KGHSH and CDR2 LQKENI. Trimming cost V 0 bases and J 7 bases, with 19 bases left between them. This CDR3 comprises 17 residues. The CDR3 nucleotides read TGTGCCAGCTCACCACCGGTTTGGGGCCAGATCGCGAATGAGCAGTTCTTC. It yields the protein CASSPPVWGQIANEQFF.

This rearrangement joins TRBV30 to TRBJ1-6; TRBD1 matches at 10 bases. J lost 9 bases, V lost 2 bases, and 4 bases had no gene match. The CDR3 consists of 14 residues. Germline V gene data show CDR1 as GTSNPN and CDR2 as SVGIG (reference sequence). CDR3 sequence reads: CAWSQDRGSSPLHF. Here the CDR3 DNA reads TGTGCCTGGAGTCAGGACAGGGGGTCTTCACCCCTCCACTTT.

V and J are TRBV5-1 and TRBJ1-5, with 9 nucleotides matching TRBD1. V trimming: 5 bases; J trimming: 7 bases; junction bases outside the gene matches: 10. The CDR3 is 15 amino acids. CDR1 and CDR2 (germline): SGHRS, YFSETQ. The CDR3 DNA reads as TGCGCCAGCAGAAGGGGACAGGGTCCCGAGCAGCCCCAGCATTTT. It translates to CASRRGQGPEQPQHF.

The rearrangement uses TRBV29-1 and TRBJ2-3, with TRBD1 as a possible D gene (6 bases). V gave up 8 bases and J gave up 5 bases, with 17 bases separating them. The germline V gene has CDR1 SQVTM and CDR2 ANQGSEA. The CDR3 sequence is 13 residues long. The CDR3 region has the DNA TGCAGCACCCGACAGGCTGCTCGAGATACGCAGTATTTT. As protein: CSTRQAARDTQYF.

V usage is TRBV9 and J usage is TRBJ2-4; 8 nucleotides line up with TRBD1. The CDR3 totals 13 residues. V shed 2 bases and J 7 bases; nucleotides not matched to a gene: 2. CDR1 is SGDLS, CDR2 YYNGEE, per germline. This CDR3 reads CASSVTGGNIQYF. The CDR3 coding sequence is TGTGCCAGCAGCGTCACAGGGGGTAACATTCAGTACTTC.

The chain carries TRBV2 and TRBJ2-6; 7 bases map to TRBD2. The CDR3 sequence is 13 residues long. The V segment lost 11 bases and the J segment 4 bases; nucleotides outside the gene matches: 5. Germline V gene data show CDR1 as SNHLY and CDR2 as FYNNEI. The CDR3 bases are TGTGCCTCGGCGGGGGAAGGGGCCAACGTCCTGACTTTC. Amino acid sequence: CASAGEGANVLTF.

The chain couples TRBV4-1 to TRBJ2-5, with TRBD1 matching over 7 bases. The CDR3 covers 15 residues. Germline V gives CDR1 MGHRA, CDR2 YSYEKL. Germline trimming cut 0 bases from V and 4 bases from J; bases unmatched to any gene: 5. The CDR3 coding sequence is TGCGCCAGCAGCCAAGAATTGGCAGGGGGAGAGACCCAGTACTTC. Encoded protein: CASSQELAGGETQYF.

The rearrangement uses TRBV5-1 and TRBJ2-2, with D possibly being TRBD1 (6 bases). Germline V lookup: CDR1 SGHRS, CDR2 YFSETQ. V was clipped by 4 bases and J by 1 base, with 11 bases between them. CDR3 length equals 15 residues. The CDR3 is CASSPGTLNTGELFF. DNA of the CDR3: TGCGCCAGCAGCCCAGGGACATTGAACACCGGGGAGCTGTTTTTT.

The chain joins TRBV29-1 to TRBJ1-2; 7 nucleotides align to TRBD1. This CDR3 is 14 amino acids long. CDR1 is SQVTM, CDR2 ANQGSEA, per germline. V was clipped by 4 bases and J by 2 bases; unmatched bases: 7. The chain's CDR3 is CSVGGDRANYGYTF. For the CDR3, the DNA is TGCAGCGTTGGGGGAGACAGGGCCAACTATGGCTACACCTTC.

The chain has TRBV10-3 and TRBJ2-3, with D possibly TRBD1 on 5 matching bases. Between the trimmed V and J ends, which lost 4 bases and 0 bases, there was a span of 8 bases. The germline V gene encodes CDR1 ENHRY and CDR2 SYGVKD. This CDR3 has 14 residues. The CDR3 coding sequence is TGTGCCATCAGTGGACAGTTTAGCACAGATACGCAGTATTTT. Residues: CAISGQFSTDTQYF.

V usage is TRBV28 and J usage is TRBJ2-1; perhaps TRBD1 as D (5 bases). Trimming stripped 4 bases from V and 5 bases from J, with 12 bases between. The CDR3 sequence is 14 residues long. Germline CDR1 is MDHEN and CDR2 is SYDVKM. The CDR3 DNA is TGTGCCAGCAGTTACCAGGGTCTCAACAATGAGCAGTTCTTC. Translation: CASSYQGLNNEQFF.

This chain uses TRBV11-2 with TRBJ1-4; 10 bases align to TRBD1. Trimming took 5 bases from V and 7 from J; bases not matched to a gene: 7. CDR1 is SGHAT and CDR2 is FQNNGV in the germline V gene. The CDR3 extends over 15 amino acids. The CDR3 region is CASSRQGAPGEKLFF. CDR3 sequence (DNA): TGTGCCAGCAGCCGACAGGGGGCGCCAGGTGAAAAACTGTTTTTT.

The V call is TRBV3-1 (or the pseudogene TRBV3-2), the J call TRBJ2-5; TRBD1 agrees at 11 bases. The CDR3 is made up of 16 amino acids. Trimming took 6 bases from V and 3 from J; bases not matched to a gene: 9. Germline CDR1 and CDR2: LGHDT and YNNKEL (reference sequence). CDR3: CASRLFGQGAEETQYF. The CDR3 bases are TGTGCCAGCAGATTATTTGGACAGGGGGCAGAAGAGACCCAGTACTTC.

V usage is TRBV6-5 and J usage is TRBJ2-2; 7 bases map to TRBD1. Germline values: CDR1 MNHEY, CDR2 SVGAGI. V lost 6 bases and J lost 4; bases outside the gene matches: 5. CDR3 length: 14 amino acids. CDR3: CASRPGQLTGELFF. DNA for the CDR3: TGTGCCAGCAGACCGGGACAGCTCACCGGGGAGCTGTTTTTT.

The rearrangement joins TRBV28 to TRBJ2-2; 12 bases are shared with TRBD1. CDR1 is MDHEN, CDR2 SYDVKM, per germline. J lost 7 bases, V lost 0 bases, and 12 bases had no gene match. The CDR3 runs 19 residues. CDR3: CASSLWGTGGAPVVGELFF. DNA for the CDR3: TGTGCCAGCAGTTTATGGGGGACAGGGGGCGCCCCGGTTGTCGGGGAGCTGTTTTTT. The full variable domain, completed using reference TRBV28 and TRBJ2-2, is DVKVTQSSRYLVKRTGEKVFLECVQDMDHENMFWYRQDPGLGLRLIYFSYDVKMKEKGDIPEGYSVSREKKERFSLILESASTNQTSMYLCASSLWGTGGAPVVGELFFGEGSRLTVL.

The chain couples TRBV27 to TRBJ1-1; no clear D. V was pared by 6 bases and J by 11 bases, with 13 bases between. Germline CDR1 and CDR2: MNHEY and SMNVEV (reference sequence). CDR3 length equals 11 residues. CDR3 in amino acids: CASRRSILAFF. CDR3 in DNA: TGTGCCAGCAGGCGGAGCATTTTGGCTTTCTTT.

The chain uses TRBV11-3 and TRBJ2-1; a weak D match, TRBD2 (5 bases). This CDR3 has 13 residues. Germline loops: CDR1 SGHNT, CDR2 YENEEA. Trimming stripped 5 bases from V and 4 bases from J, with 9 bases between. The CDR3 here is CASSADSYNEQFF. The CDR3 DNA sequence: TGTGCCAGCAGCGCGGACTCATACAATGAGCAGTTCTTC.

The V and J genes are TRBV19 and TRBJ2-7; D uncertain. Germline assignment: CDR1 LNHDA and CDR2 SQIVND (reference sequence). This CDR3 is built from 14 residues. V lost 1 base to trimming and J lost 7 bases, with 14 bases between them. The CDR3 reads CASSIGQALGEQYF. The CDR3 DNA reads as TGTGCCAGTAGTATAGGGCAGGCTTTGGGTGAGCAGTACTTC.

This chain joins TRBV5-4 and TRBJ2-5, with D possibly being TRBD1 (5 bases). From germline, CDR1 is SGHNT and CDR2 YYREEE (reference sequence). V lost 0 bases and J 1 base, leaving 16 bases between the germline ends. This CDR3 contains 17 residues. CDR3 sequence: CASSLVKGILLQETQYF. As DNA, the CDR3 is TGTGCCAGCAGCTTGGTTAAGGGGATTTTGCTCCAAGAGACCCAGTACTTC. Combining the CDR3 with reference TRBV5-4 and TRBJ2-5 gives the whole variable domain ETGVTQSPTHLIKTRGQQVTLRCSSQSGHNTVSWYQQALGQGPQFIFQYYREEENGRGNFPPRFSGLQFPNYSSELNVNALELDDSALYLCASSLVKGILLQETQYFGPGTRLLVL.